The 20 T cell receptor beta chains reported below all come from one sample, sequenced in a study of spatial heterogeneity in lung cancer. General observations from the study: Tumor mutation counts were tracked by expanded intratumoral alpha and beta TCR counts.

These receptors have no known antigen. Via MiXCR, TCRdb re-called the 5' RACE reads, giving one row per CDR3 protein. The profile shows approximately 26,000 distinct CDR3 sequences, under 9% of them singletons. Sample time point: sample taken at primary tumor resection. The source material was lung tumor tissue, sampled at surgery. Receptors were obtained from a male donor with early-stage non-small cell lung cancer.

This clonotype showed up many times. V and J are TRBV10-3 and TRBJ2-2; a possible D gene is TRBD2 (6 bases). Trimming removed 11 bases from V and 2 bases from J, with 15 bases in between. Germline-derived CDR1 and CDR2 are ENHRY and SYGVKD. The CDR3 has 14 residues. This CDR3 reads CACAGGDNTGELFF. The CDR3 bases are TGTGCCTGTGCTGGAGGGGATAACACCGGGGAGCTGTTTTTT.

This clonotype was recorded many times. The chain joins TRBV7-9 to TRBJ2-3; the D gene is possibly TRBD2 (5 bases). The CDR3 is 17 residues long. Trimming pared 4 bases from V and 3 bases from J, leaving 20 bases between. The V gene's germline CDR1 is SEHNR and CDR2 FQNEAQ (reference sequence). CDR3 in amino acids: CASSSPPGRTGTDTQYF. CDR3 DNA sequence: TGTGCCAGCAGCTCCCCTCCCGGCCGGACGGGGACAGATACGCAGTATTTT.

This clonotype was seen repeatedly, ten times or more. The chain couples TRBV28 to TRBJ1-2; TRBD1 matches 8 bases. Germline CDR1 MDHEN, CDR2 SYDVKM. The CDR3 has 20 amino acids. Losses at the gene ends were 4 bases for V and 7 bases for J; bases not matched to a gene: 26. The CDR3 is CASSSRDRTSGGYIASGYTF. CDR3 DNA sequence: TGTGCCAGCAGTTCCCGGGACAGGACCTCCGGTGGTTACATTGCTAGTGGCTACACCTTC.

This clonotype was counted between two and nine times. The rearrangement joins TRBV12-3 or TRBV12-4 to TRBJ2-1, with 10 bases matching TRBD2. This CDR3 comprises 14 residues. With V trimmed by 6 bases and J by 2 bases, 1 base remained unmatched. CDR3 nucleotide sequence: TGTGCCAGCAGCGGACTAGCGGCCTACAATGAGCAGTTCTTC. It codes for CASSGLAAYNEQFF.

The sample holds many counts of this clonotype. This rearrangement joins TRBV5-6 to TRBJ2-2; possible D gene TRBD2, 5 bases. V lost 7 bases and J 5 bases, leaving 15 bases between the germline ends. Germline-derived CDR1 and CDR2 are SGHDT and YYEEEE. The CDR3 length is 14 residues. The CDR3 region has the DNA TGTGCCAGCCAGATGGGGTCGGGGACCGGGGAGCTGTTTTTT. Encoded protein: CASQMGSGTGELFF.

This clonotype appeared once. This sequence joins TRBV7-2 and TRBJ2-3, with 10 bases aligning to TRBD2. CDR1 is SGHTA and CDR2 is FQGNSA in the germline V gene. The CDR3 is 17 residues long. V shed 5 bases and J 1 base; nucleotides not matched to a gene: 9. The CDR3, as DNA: TGTGCCAGCAGCCAGGCCAGCGGGGGGGCGGGCACAGATACGCAGTATTTT. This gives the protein CASSQASGGAGTDTQYF.

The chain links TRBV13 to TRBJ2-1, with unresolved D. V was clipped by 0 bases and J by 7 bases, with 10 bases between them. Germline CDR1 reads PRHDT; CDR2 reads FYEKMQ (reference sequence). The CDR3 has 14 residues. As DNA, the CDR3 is TGTGCCAGCAGCTTAGGAGAGTTAGGGAATGAGCAGTTCTTC. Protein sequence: CASSLGELGNEQFF.

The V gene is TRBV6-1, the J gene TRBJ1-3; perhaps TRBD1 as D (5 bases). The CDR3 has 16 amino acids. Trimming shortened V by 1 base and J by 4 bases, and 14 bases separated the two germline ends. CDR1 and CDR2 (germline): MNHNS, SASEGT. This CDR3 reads CASSEGEGTGGNTIYF. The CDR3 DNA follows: TGTGCCAGCAGTGAAGGGGAAGGGACGGGAGGAAACACCATATATTTT.

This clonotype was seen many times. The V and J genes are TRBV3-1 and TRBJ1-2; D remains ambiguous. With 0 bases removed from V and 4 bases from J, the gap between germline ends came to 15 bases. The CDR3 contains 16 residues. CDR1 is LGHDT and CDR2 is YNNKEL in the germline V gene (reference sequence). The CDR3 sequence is CASSQDLTFGSYGYTF. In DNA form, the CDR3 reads TGTGCCAGCAGCCAAGATCTAACTTTCGGGAGCTATGGCTACACCTTC. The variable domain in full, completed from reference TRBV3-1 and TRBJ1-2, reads DTAVSQTPKYLVTQMGNDKSIKCEQNLGHDTMYWYKQDSKKFLKIMFSYNNKELIINETVPNRFSPKSPDKAHLNLHINSLELGDSAVYFCASSQDLTFGSYGYTFGSGTRLTVV.

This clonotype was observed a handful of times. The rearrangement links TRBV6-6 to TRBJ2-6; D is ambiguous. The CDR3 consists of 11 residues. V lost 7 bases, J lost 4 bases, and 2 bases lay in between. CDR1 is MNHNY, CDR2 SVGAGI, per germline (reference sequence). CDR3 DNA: TGTGCCAGCATAGGGGCCAACGTCCTGACTTTC. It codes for CASIGANVLTF.

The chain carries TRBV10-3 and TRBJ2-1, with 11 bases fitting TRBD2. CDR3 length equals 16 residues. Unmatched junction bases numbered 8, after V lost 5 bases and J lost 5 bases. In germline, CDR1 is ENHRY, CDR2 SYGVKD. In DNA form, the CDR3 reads TGTGCCATCAGTAGACCGGGACTAGCGGCCAACAATGAGCAGTTCTTC. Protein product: CAISRPGLAANNEQFF.

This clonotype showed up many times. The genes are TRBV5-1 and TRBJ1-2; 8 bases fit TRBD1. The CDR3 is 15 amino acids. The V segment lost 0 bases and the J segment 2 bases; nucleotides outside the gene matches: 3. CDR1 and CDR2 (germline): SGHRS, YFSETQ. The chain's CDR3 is CASSLEGTGNYGYTF. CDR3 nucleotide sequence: TGCGCCAGCAGCTTGGAGGGGACAGGCAACTATGGCTACACCTTC. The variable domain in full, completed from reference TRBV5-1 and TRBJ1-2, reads KAGVTQTPRYLIKTRGQQVTLSCSPISGHRSVSWYQQTPGQGLQFLFEYFSETQRNKGNFPGRFSGRQFSNSRSEMNVSTLELGDSALYLCASSLEGTGNYGYTFGSGTRLTVV.

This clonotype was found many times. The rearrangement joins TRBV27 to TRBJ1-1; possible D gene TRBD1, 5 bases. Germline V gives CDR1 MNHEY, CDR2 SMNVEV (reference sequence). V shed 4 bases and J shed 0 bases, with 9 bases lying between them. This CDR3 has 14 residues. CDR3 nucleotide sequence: TGTGCCAGCAGTTCGGGACTGCTGAACACTGAAGCTTTCTTT. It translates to CASSSGLLNTEAFF.

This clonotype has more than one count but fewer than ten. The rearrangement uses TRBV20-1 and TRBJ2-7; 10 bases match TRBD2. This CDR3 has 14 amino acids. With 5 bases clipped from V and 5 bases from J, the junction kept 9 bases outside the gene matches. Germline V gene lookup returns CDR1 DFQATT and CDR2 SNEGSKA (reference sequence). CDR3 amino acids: CSAGSSGSIDEQYF. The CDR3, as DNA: TGCAGTGCTGGATCTAGCGGGAGTATCGACGAGCAGTACTTC.

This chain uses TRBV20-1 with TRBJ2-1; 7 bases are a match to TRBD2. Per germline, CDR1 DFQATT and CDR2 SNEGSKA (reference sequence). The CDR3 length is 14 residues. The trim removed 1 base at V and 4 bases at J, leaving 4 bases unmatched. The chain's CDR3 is CSARAGGGYNEQFF. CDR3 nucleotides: TGCAGTGCTAGAGCGGGGGGAGGTTACAATGAGCAGTTCTTC.

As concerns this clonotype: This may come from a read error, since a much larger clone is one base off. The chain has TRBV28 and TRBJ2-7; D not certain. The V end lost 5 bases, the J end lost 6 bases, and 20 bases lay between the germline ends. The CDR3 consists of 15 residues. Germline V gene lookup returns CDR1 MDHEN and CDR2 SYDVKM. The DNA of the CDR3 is TGTGCCAGCAGTCCCCCTCTCCAGCGCCGTTTCGAGCAGTACTTC. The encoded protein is CASSPPLQRRFEQYF.

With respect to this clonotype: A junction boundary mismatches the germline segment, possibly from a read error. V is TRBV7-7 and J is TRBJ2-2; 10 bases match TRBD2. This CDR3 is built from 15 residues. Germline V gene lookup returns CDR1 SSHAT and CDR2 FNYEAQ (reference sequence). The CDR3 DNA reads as TGTGCCAGCAGCCTAGCGGGGGCGAACACCGGGGAGCTGTTTTTT. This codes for CASSLAGANTGELFF.

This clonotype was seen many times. CDR3 protein: CASRPSSGGIYEQYF. The CDR3 coding sequence is TGTGCCAGCAGACCTTCTAGCGGGGGAATATACGAGCAGTACTTC. The J gene is TRBJ2-7, the V gene TRBV6-2 or TRBV6-3; 10 bases line up with TRBD2. V shed 6 bases, J shed 4 bases, and the junction held 9 bases outside the gene matches. This CDR3 is built from 15 residues. Germline V CDR1 and CDR2: MNHEY, SVGEGT.

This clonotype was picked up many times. DNA of the CDR3: TGTGCCAGCAGCTCCCCCGGCAGGGGAGAGACCCAGTACTTC. Amino acid sequence: CASSSPGRGETQYF. V gene TRBV7-2 combines with J gene TRBJ2-5; possible D gene TRBD1, 6 bases. Germline V gives CDR1 SGHTA, CDR2 FQGNSA. This CDR3 is built from 14 residues. Between the trimmed V and J ends, which lost 4 bases and 4 bases, there was a span of 13 bases.

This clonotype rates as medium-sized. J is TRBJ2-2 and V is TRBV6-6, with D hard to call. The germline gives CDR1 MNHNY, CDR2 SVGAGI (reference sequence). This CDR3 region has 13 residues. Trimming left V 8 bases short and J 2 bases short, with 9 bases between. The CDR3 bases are TGTGCCAGCGACCAGCGTAACACCGGGGAGCTGTTTTTT. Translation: CASDQRNTGELFF.